This T cell receptor (beta chain) was documented in a study of Ad26.COV2.S vaccination and SARS-CoV-2 variants. Study-wide results and caveats: Higher spike-specific TCR breadth was found in vaccine recipients than in placebo recipients. Non-spike TCR breadth was similar in vaccine and placebo recipients.

Sequenced by immunoSEQ multiplex PCR; TCRdb stores in-frame clones only, minus some. This table holds roughly 510,000 clones, about 83% found once. The CDR3 length is 13 residues. From germline, CDR1 is MNHEY and CDR2 SVGEGT. The ends lost 6 bases at V and 5 bases at J; junction bases unmatched: 6. As regards this clone: Its antigen is unidentified.

Documented treatment: some 20 received Ad26.COV2.S at low or high dose, single or two shots; about 5 received placebo; per-sample allocation not given. After the first vaccine or placebo injection, samples were drawn on day 63. Boston hosted the donor, who was an adult aged 18-55 years. This clonotype was obtained from a person between 18 and 65 years old who received the Ad26.COV2.S COVID-19 vaccine or a placebo. The sequencing here drew on peripheral blood, taken in a trial of Ad26.COV2.S vaccine versus placebo. The V and J genes are TRBV6-2 or TRBV6-3 and TRBJ2-5; 7 bases are shared with TRBD1. The CDR3: CASSPQTGETQYF. The CDR3 nucleotides read TGTGCCAGCAGCCCGCAGACAGGGGAGACCCAGTACTTC.